This T cell receptor (beta chain) was recorded in a study of response to subunit inactivated influenza vaccine. TCRdb passed the RT-PCR reads through MiXCR, listing each CDR3 protein once. The sample has roughly 460,000 distinct CDR3 sequences; 9.5% to 13% are singletons. There are a few counts of this clonotype. The source was PBMCs from blood, collected 40 to 50 days after vaccination. The TCR originated in a man aged 45-65 years who received an inactivated influenza vaccine.

The chain's CDR3 is CSVLPGETDEQYF. The CDR3 nucleotides are TGCAGCGTTCTGCCAGGGGAAACAGACGAGCAGTACTTC. The chain carries TRBV29-1 and TRBJ2-7; weak D call: TRBD1 (6 bases). CDR1 and CDR2 from the germline V gene are SQVTM and ANQGSEA. Trimming removed 5 bases from V and 5 bases from J, with 16 bases in between. This CDR3 is built from 13 residues.